These 8 T cell receptor beta chains were sequenced from one sample in a study of T cell repertoires in cytomegalovirus infection. TCRdb itself ran the reads through MiXCR, one entry per CDR3 protein. Among some 560,000 distinct CDR3 sequences listed, 40% were seen once. These receptors' targets are unknown. Sample: cultured PBMCs, taken from culture after CMV antigen stimulation. The receptors shown here come from a human donor in good health (CMV status not recorded). Some clones in this sample may be carry-over from other donors' samples.

The chain links TRBV5-1 to TRBJ2-1; 7 positions match TRBD1. Trimming removed 0 bases from V and 5 bases from J; junction bases left unmatched: 5. CDR1 and CDR2 from the germline V gene are SGHRS and YFSETQ. The CDR3 has 15 amino acids. The chain's CDR3 is CASSLDGTVDNEQFF. For the CDR3, the DNA is TGCGCCAGCAGCTTGGACGGGACAGTCGACAATGAGCAGTTCTTC.

The chain has TRBV7-6 and TRBJ1-2; tentatively, D is TRBD1 (6 bases). V dropped 2 bases and J dropped 5 bases, with 9 bases sitting between them. The CDR3 extends over 13 amino acids. CDR1 and CDR2 from the germline V gene are SGHVS and FNYEAQ. CDR3 in amino acids: CASSLSQGYGYTF. The CDR3 bases are TGTGCCAGCAGCTTAAGCCAGGGGTATGGCTACACCTTC.

The rearrangement joins TRBV28 to TRBJ2-1; a possible D gene is TRBD2 (7 bases). Germline V gene lookup returns CDR1 MDHEN and CDR2 SYDVKM. CDR3 size: 14 residues. The ends were cut back, 1 base at V and 9 bases at J, with 13 bases in the middle. CDR3 DNA sequence: TGTGCCAGCAGTTTATCCGAGGGGGGGGCTGAGCAGTTCTTC. As protein: CASSLSEGGAEQFF.

This clonotype was seen a few times. The CDR3 here is CASSLGLAVNFQETQYF. The CDR3 DNA reads as TGTGCCAGCAGCCTGGGACTAGCGGTAAATTTCCAAGAGACCCAGTACTTC. The chain has TRBV7-2 and TRBJ2-5; 11 nucleotides align to TRBD2. Looked up from germline, CDR1 is SGHTA and CDR2 is FQGNSA. The V segment lost 5 bases and the J segment 1 base; nucleotides outside the gene matches: 9. The CDR3 is 17 residues long.

The chain is built from TRBV14 and TRBJ2-7; no clear D. The CDR3 totals 14 residues. The germline V gene encodes CDR1 SGHDN and CDR2 FVKESK. The V and J ends lost 4 bases and 4 bases respectively, with 14 bases between them. The CDR3 region has the DNA TGTGCCAGCAGCCTAACAGCGAGGCCGTACGAGCAGTACTTC. It encodes CASSLTARPYEQYF.

This sequence joins TRBV6-2 or TRBV6-3 and TRBJ2-5; weak D call: TRBD1 (5 bases). Germline assignment: CDR1 MNHEY and CDR2 SVGEGT. The CDR3 has 13 amino acids. Trimming shortened V by 6 bases and J by 3 bases, and 11 bases separated the two germline ends. For the CDR3, the DNA is TGTGCCAGCAGCCCACAGGAAAAAGAGACCCAGTACTTC. It encodes CASSPQEKETQYF.

CDR3 sequence reads: CASRYRTADGAFF. CDR3 nucleotide sequence: TGTGCCAGCAGATACCGGACGGCTGATGGAGCTTTCTTT. The chain carries TRBV6-6 and TRBJ1-1, with D unresolved. CDR1 is MNHNY, CDR2 SVGAGI, per germline (reference sequence). V gave up 6 bases and J gave up 10 bases, with 18 bases separating them. The CDR3 contains 13 residues.

V usage is TRBV7-9 and J usage is TRBJ1-2, with unresolved D. Looked up from germline, CDR1 is SEHNR and CDR2 is FQNEAQ (reference sequence). This CDR3 spans 12 amino acids. Trimming took 5 bases from V and 13 from J, leaving 17 bases between them. CDR3 in amino acids: CASSPQPEPGTF. For the CDR3, the DNA is TGTGCCAGCAGCCCGCAACCGGAACCCGGCACCTTC. The whole variable domain, filled in from reference TRBV7-9 and TRBJ1-2, reads DTGVSQNPRHKITKRGQNVTFRCDPISEHNRLYWYRQTLGQGPEFLTYFQNEAQLEKSRLLSDRFSAERPKGSFSTLEIQRTEQGDSAMYLCASSPQPEPGTFGSGTRLTVV.